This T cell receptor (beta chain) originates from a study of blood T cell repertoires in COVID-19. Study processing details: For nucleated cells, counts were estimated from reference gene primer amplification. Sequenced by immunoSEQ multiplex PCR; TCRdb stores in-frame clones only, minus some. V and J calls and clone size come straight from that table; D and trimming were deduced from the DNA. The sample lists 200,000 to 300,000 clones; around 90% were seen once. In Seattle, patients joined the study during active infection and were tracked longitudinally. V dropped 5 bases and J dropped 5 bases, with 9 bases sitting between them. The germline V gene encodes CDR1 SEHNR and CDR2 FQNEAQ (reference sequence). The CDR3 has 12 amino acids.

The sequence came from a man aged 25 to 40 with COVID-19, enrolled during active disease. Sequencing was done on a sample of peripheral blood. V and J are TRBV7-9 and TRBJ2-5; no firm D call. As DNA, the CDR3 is TGTGCCAGCAGCCCCACCGCGGAGACCCAGTACTTC. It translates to CASSPTAETQYF.